The present entry profiles one T cell receptor (beta chain) with its context. This clonotype has at least ten counts. What antigen it recognizes has not been identified. No base quality values were provided; no much bigger clone lies one nucleotide off. The data were taken from a study of tumor-infiltrating lymphocytes in primary liver carcinoma (dated by TCRdb to 2017 to 2019). For context, the study as a whole: Hepatocellular carcinoma (four) or combined HCC and intrahepatic cholangiocarcinoma (one) was present in the five patients, who were three men and two women aged 30 to 69 years. TCRbeta repertoire sequencing, expression microarrays and whole-exome sequencing were combined in the study across five regions of each liver tumor, with adjacent normal tissue and blood also included. Tumors of the five patients were stage T1-T3 N0M0 with maximum diameters of roughly 4.2 to 11 cm. Each sample produced roughly 3.65 to 7.5 million productive TCRbeta reads, and read depth showed no significant difference between tissue types. High reproducibility was observed for the technical replicate repertoires, with mean shared-clone rates about 0.89 and correlation coefficients above 0.95. A total of around 35 specimens from 5 patients, comprising some 25 tumor regions, 5 adjacent noncancerous liver tissues and 5 peripheral blood samples, were covered by TCRbeta repertoire sequencing. Agilent mRNA microarray profiling was performed on the approximately 25 tumor region samples to relate TCRbeta repertoire diversity to the local molecular phenotype.

Paper-wide results and their limitations: With just four or five patients in the study, the authors point out that the findings should be validated in a larger study. Just about 7.5-24% of top clones turned up in all five regions of a tumor, which suggests spatial heterogeneity among tumor-infiltrating T cells. Repertoire overlap was found to be higher between tumor regions (mean about 36%) than between tumor-adjacent (roughly 17%) or tumor-blood (14%) pairs, consistent with antigen-driven expansion. Because only the TCR beta chain was sequenced and unpaired alpha chains were not captured, true repertoire diversity is likely underestimated. Since the samples were bulk and unsorted, there was no way to compare CD4+ and CD8+ T cell repertoires. The top 250 clones made up a significantly larger repertoire fraction in tumors than in blood (p = 0.039).

A constant-region primer and ProtoScript II reverse transcriptase were used to reverse-transcribe TCRbeta-specific cDNA from roughly 500 ng total RNA. The TCRbeta libraries were prepared through three rounds of nested multiplex PCR following a slightly modified ARM-PCR procedure. Each of the first two PCR rounds ran for roughly 9 cycles and used multiplex TRBV1-TRBV30 forward primers together with a Cbeta reverse primer. Sample barcodes and Illumina adapters were added in a final 25-cycle PCR using Deep VentR polymerase. Before sequencing, amplicons of 200-500 bp were gel-purified using a QIAquick gel extraction kit. An Illumina HiSeq 2500 was used to sequence the TCRbeta amplicons with 250-bp paired-end reads. From the authors' description of their analysis: To recover full CDR3 sequences, reads were quality-trimmed using Trimmomatic v0.33 and paired reads were then merged using FLASH v1.2.11. V, D and J germline segments were assigned to the rearranged TCRbeta sequences by MiGEC v1.2.1b. Clonotype statistics and Shannon-Wiener diversity indices were computed with VDJtools v1.0.0. To reduce sampling bias, subsequent analyses other than the diversity analysis used only the 250 most abundant clonotypes in each sample. TCRdb applied fastp at Q25 and MiXCR to the public reads, then kept only in-frame beta chains. Each CDR3 protein appears once, grouped with its most common genes and DNA. The V and J calls here are based on TCRdb, not the publication. This sample lists just under 55,000 distinct CDR3 sequences; about 80% were detected once. The ten largest clones take up roughly 24% of the sample.

The CDR3 numbers 14 residues from cysteine through phenylalanine. CDR3 DNA only is kept here, 42 bases in frame from base 1. The germline V gene supplies CDR1 MGHRA and CDR2 YSYEKL. V was cut back by 0 bases and J by 15 bases, leaving a gap of 18 bases between them. Total RNA and DNA were co-extracted from about 19-30 mg of bulk tissue with the AllPrep DNA/RNA mini kit, without cell sorting. Roughly five patients with histopathologically diagnosed primary liver carcinoma underwent surgical resection in China between late 2015 and March 2016. Patients had chronic HBV infection and were treatment-naive at sampling. Five spatially separated regions were sampled from each tumor: the superior, inferior, left-lateral and right-lateral poles, plus the tumor centre. Histology showed that every tumor sample contained more than 75% viable tumor cells. Pieces of fresh tumor and adjacent tissue were cut in half, with one half kept in RNAlater at -80 degrees C and the other half sent for histology.

The rearranged chain carries TRBV4-1 and TRBJ2-4; the D gene is possibly TRBD1 or TRBD2, with 6 bases matching each. The receptor was isolated from a man aged 40-49 years with primary liver carcinoma and hepatitis B virus infection. Sample: liver tumor tissue from sampling region 2. The intended sense of this specimen's cell subset or site label: tumor region T2, inferior pole. The CDR3 sequence is CASSQDSGAALSYF. The DNA is TGCGCCAGCAGCCAAGATTCGGGGGCGGCCCTTTCGTACTTC.